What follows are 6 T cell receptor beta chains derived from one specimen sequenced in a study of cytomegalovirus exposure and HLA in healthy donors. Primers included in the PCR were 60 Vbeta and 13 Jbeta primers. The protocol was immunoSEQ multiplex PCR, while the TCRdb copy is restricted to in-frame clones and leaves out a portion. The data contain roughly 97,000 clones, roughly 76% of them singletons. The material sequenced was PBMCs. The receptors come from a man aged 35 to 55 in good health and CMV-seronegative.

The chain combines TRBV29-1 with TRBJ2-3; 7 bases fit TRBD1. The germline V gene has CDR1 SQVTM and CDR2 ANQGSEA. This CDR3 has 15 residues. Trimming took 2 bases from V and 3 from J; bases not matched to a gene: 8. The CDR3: CSVERGRGSTDTQYF. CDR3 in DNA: TGCAGCGTTGAACGGGGCAGGGGGTCGACAGATACGCAGTATTTT.

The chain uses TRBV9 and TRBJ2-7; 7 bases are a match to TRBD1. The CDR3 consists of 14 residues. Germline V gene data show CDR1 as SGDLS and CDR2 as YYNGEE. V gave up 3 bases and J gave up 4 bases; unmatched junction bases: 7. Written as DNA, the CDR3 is TGTGCCAGCAGCGAAACAGGGGTTTGGTACGAGCAGTACTTC. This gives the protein CASSETGVWYEQYF. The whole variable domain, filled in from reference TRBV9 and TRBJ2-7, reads DSGVTQTPKHLITATGQRVTLRCSPRSGDLSVYWYQQSLDQGLQFLIQYYNGEERAKGNILERFSAQQFPDLHSELNLSSLELGDSALYFCASSETGVWYEQYFGPGTRLTVT.

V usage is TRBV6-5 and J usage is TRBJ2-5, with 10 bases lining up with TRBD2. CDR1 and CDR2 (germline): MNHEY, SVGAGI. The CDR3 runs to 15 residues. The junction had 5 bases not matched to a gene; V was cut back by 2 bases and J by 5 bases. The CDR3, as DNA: TGTGCCAGCAGTTACGAGCTAGCGGGGGAGGAGACCCAGTACTTC. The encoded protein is CASSYELAGEETQYF.

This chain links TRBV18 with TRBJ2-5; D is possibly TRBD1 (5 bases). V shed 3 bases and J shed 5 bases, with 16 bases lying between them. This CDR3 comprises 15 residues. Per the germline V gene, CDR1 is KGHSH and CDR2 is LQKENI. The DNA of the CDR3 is TGTGCCAGCTCACCCAAACAGGTTGAATGGGAGACCCAGTACTTC. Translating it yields CASSPKQVEWETQYF.

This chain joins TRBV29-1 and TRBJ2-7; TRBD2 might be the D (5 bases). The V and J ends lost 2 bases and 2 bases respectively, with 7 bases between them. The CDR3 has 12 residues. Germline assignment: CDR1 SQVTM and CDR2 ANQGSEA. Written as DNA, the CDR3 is TGCAGCGTTGAACACGGGACCTACGAGCAGTACTTC. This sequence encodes CSVEHGTYEQYF.

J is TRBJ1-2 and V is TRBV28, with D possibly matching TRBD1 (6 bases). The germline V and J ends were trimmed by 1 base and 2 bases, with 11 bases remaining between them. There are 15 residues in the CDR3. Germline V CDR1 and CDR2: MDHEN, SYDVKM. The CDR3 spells CASSLFGGINYGYTF. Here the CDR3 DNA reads TGTGCCAGCAGTTTATTTGGGGGCATCAACTATGGCTACACCTTC.